Presented here are 31 T cell receptor beta chains from one specimen sequenced in a study of blood T cell repertoires in COVID-19. Assay: immunoSEQ multiplex PCR; the TCRdb copy retains only in-frame clones and omits some. This table holds about 300,000 clones, around 90% found once. Sequencing was carried out using PBMCs or T cells enriched from blood (not recorded which). The receptors were sampled from a man aged 55 to 70 who had recovered from COVID-19.

The genes are TRBV7-9 and TRBJ1-1; a possible D gene is TRBD1 (6 bases). V lost 2 bases and J lost 2, with 9 bases in between. The germline gives CDR1 SEHNR, CDR2 FQNEAQ (reference sequence). The CDR3 runs to 14 residues. This CDR3 is CASSLHRANTEAFF. The CDR3 DNA follows: TGTGCCAGCAGCTTACACAGGGCTAACACTGAAGCTTTCTTT.

The chain has TRBV24-1 and TRBJ1-2, with TRBD1 matching 9 bases. There are 15 residues in the CDR3. The ends lost 2 bases at V and 10 bases at J; junction bases unmatched: 10. Germline V gene lookup returns CDR1 KGHDR and CDR2 SFDVKD. This CDR3 is CATSDSGTGHFAYTF. CDR3 bases: TGTGCCACCAGTGATTCAGGGACAGGGCATTTCGCCTACACCTTC.

The chain combines TRBV5-1 with TRBJ1-5, with 7 bases matching TRBD1. The germline gives CDR1 SGHRS, CDR2 YFSETQ. J was trimmed by 5 bases and V by 4 bases; bases with no gene match: 9. The CDR3 is made up of 15 amino acids. The CDR3 is CASSGGTGVDQPQHF. CDR3 sequence (DNA): TGCGCCAGCAGCGGGGGAACAGGGGTCGATCAGCCCCAGCATTTT.

The V gene is TRBV18, the J gene TRBJ1-5; D perhaps matches TRBD1 (5 bases). V dropped 2 bases and J dropped 8 bases, with 10 bases sitting between them. In germline, CDR1 is KGHSH, CDR2 LQKENI. There are 13 residues in the CDR3. The CDR3 reads CASSPGHKEPQHF. In DNA, the CDR3 is TGTGCCAGCTCACCAGGACACAAAGAGCCCCAGCATTTT. Drawing the rest from reference TRBV18 and TRBJ1-5, the complete variable domain is NAGVMQNPRHLVRRRGQEARLRCSPMKGHSHVYWYRQLPEEGLKFMVYLQKENIIDESGMPKERFSAEFPKEGPSILRIQQVVRGDSAAYFCASSPGHKEPQHFGDGTRLSIL.

This clone has just one count. The genes are TRBV18 and TRBJ1-5; possibly TRBD1 for D (6 bases). Germline-derived CDR1 and CDR2 are KGHSH and LQKENI. CDR3 length equals 15 residues. V was pared by 6 bases and J by 0 bases, with 12 bases between. The CDR3, as DNA: TGTGCCAGCTCCGTGGACAGCAATAGCAATCAGCCCCAGCATTTT. It codes for CASSVDSNSNQPQHF.

V is TRBV3-1 (or the pseudogene TRBV3-2) and J is TRBJ2-7; TRBD2 aligns across 13 bases. J gave up 3 bases and V 5 bases, and 4 bases lay outside the gene matches. Germline CDR1 reads LGHDT; CDR2 reads YNNKEL (reference sequence). The CDR3 has 15 amino acids. The CDR3 reads CASSDGTSGVYEQYF. The CDR3 DNA reads TGTGCCAGCAGCGATGGGACTAGCGGGGTCTACGAGCAGTACTTC.

This chain links TRBV9 with TRBJ2-4, with D possibly matching TRBD2 (5 bases). The CDR3 sequence is 18 residues long. Germline V lookup: CDR1 SGDLS, CDR2 YYNGEE. V gave up 3 bases and J gave up 2 bases, with 21 bases separating them. In DNA form, the CDR3 reads TGTGCCAGCAGCGCGGCCATAGGCGCCCGGGGAACCAAAAACATTCAGTACTTC. Residues: CASSAAIGARGTKNIQYF.

The chain has TRBV7-3 and TRBJ2-2; 8 bases match TRBD1. This CDR3 region has 14 residues. Germline-derived CDR1 and CDR2 are SGHTA and FQGTGA. V shed 3 bases and J 6 bases; nucleotides not matched to a gene: 3. The CDR3 nucleotides read TGTGCCAGCAGCTTCGACAGGGGCGCCGGGGAGCTGTTTTTT. Its translation is CASSFDRGAGELFF.

The V gene is TRBV11-2, the J gene TRBJ1-1, with no clear D. This CDR3 contains 13 residues. Germline V gene lookup returns CDR1 SGHAT and CDR2 FQNNGV. Trimming stripped 4 bases from V and 0 bases from J, with 6 bases between. This CDR3 reads CASSSFMNTEAFF. CDR3 bases: TGTGCCAGCAGCTCATTCATGAACACTGAAGCTTTCTTT.

This chain connects TRBV27 to TRBJ2-1; D remains unclear. This CDR3 comprises 14 residues. CDR1 MNHEY and CDR2 SMNVEV come from the germline V gene (reference sequence). Trimming pared 5 bases from V and 3 bases from J, leaving 11 bases between. This CDR3 is CASSPLAGYNEQFF. For the CDR3, the DNA is TGTGCCAGCAGTCCTCTCGCAGGCTACAATGAGCAGTTCTTC.

CDR3 nucleotide sequence: TGTGCCAGCACCCGGACAGGGGGTAACTATGGCTACACCTTC. Protein sequence: CASTRTGGNYGYTF. The gene calls are TRBV6-5 and TRBJ1-2, with 10 positions matching TRBD1. CDR1 and CDR2 (germline): MNHEY, SVGAGI. J was trimmed by 1 base and V by 7 bases; bases with no gene match: 3. The CDR3 has 14 amino acids.

This chain joins TRBV11-2 and TRBJ2-5; D is unclear. The CDR3 totals 15 residues. The V and J ends lost 1 base and 7 bases respectively, with 16 bases between them. Per germline, CDR1 SGHAT and CDR2 FQNNGV. CDR3 coding DNA: TGTGCCAGCAGCTTAGGGTTCGGTACAGCAGCGACCCAGTACTTC. It encodes CASSLGFGTAATQYF. The full variable domain, its missing parts supplied by reference TRBV11-2 and TRBJ2-5, is EAGVAQSPRYKIIEKRQSVAFWCNPISGHATLYWYQQILGQGPKLLIQFQNNGVVDDSQLPKDRFSAERLKGVDSTLKIQPAKLEDSAVYLCASSLGFGTAATQYFGPGTRLLVL.

This chain uses TRBV5-6 with TRBJ1-6; D is possibly TRBD1 (5 bases). The V end was cut by 2 bases, the J end by 3 bases, with 12 bases between. CDR3 length equals 16 residues. CDR1 and CDR2 from the germline V gene are SGHDT and YYEEEE. CDR3 loop: CASSLRQTNYNSPLHF. The DNA for the CDR3 is TGTGCCAGCAGCTTAAGACAGACCAACTATAATTCACCCCTCCACTTT.

The V gene is TRBV6-5, the J gene TRBJ2-1; 10 bases map to TRBD2. This CDR3 is built from 15 residues. Looked up from germline, CDR1 is MNHEY and CDR2 is SVGAGI. V shed 0 bases, J shed 6 bases, and the junction held 2 bases outside the gene matches. CDR3 amino acids: CASSYSRLAGNEQFF. CDR3 DNA sequence: TGTGCCAGCAGTTACTCACGACTAGCGGGCAATGAGCAGTTCTTC.

This clone has a single count. The chain combines TRBV2 with TRBJ1-1; D not resolved. The CDR3 runs 13 residues. V dropped 4 bases and J dropped 5 bases, with 11 bases sitting between them. Per the germline V gene, CDR1 is SNHLY and CDR2 is FYNNEI. The CDR3 DNA sequence: TGTGCCAGCAGTGTTAGGCAGCGAACTGAAGCTTTCTTT. Its translation: CASSVRQRTEAFF.

Points on this clone: The junction departs from germline at one end; a sequencing error may be responsible. The chain uses TRBV7-7 and TRBJ2-1; TRBD2 matches at 7 bases. This CDR3 comprises 15 residues. Germline V gives CDR1 SSHAT, CDR2 FNYEAQ (reference sequence). The CDR3 spells CASSLAGGSGNEQFF. Here the CDR3 DNA reads TGTGCTAGCAGCTTAGCTGGCGGGAGTGGTAATGAGCAGTTCTTC.

The chain combines TRBV7-3 with TRBJ2-1; 10 bases map to TRBD1. The length of the CDR3 is 15 residues. Germline CDR1 and CDR2: SGHTA and FQGTGA. After removal of 3 bases from V and 5 bases from J, the junction contained 4 bases not matched to a gene. CDR3 region: CASSFPDRGNNEQFF. CDR3 coding DNA: TGTGCCAGCAGCTTCCCGGACAGGGGGAACAATGAGCAGTTCTTC.

The chain links TRBV5-1 to TRBJ1-3; TRBD1 matches at 7 bases. CDR1 and CDR2 from the germline V gene are SGHRS and YFSETQ. V lost 4 bases and J lost 5; bases outside the gene matches: 12. CDR3 size: 16 residues. CDR3: CASSDNTGTARNTIYF. DNA for the CDR3: TGCGCCAGCAGCGACAACACCGGGACAGCGCGAAACACCATATATTTT.

A few counts support this clone. The chain combines TRBV6-5 with TRBJ2-1, with D uncertain. V lost 0 bases and J lost 5, with 8 bases in between. The CDR3 consists of 14 residues. Germline V gene lookup returns CDR1 MNHEY and CDR2 SVGAGI. The chain's CDR3 is CASSYSIVNNEQFF. Here the CDR3 DNA reads TGTGCCAGCAGTTACTCGATAGTTAACAATGAGCAGTTCTTC.

This clone was detected only once. The CDR3 region is CASSRDREAYGYTF. For the CDR3, the DNA is TGTGCCAGCAGCCGGGACAGGGAGGCCTATGGCTACACCTTC. The chain employs TRBV7-2 and TRBJ1-2, with TRBD1 matching over 9 bases. The ends lost 5 bases at V and 4 bases at J; junction bases unmatched: 5. Germline V CDR1 and CDR2: SGHTA, FQGNSA. The CDR3 covers 14 residues.

The rearrangement links TRBV21-1 to TRBJ2-5; the table's D call of TRBD2 was not tested on the DNA. TRBV21-1 is shown as a pseudogene. This CDR3 has 17 amino acids. Here the CDR3 DNA reads TGTGCCAGCAGCAAACAGAGGCTAGCGGGAGTTGGTGGGACCCAGTACTTC. Translating it yields CASSKQRLAGVGGTQYF.

The chain employs TRBV28 and TRBJ1-5, with 8 bases matching TRBD1. The CDR3 is 14 amino acids. J gave up 7 bases and V 1 base, and 3 bases lay outside the gene matches. Per the germline V gene, CDR1 is MDHEN and CDR2 is SYDVKM. The CDR3 coding sequence is TGTGCCAGCAGTTTATCCAGGGGGCAACAGCCCCAGCATTTT. This encodes CASSLSRGQQPQHF. Full variable domain (remainder filled in from reference TRBV28 and TRBJ1-5): DVKVTQSSRYLVKRTGEKVFLECVQDMDHENMFWYRQDPGLGLRLIYFSYDVKMKEKGDIPEGYSVSREKKERFSLILESASTNQTSMYLCASSLSRGQQPQHFGDGTRLSIL.

This chain connects TRBV28 to TRBJ1-1, with 7 bases identical to TRBD1. Germline loops: CDR1 MDHEN, CDR2 SYDVKM. The length of the CDR3 is 15 residues. Trimming took 4 bases from V and 1 from J; bases not matched to a gene: 6. The CDR3 protein is CASSSRGTANTEAFF. Here the CDR3 DNA reads TGTGCCAGCAGTTCAAGGGGGACAGCGAACACTGAAGCTTTCTTT.

The rearrangement uses TRBV3-1 (or the pseudogene TRBV3-2) and TRBJ2-2; D is possibly TRBD1 (6 bases). The CDR3 extends over 16 amino acids. CDR1 and CDR2 from the germline V gene are LGHDT and YNNKEL (reference sequence). V shed 2 bases and J shed 6 bases, with 16 bases lying between them. This chain's CDR3 is CASSQLGAAGAGELFF. CDR3 sequence (DNA): TGTGCCAGCAGCCAACTGGGGGCCGCTGGGGCCGGGGAGCTGTTTTTT.

The genes are TRBV4-2 and TRBJ1-2; D is possibly TRBD1 (5 bases). Germline V CDR1 and CDR2: LGHNA, YNFKEQ. The V end was cut by 1 base, the J end by 4 bases, with 10 bases between. The CDR3 covers 14 residues. DNA for the CDR3: TGTGCCAGCAGCCAAGGAGACAGATCCTATGGCTACACCTTC. It is translated as CASSQGDRSYGYTF.

The CDR3 DNA follows: TGTGCCAGCACCTTCACAAAGGGGGCTGGCAATCAGCCCCAGCATTTT. This gives the protein CASTFTKGAGNQPQHF. J is TRBJ1-5 and V is TRBV2, with 7 bases matching TRBD1. The ends lost 7 bases at V and 2 bases at J; junction bases unmatched: 11. The CDR3 spans 16 residues. Germline CDR1 is SNHLY and CDR2 is FYNNEI.

The chain recombines TRBV28 with TRBJ1-4, with TRBD1 as a possible D gene (5 bases). Trimming shortened V by 5 bases and J by 3 bases, and 7 bases separated the two germline ends. Germline V gene data show CDR1 as MDHEN and CDR2 as SYDVKM. The CDR3 totals 13 residues. The CDR3 DNA reads TGTGCCAGCAGTCCGACAGCTAATGAAAAACTGTTTTTT. The encoded protein is CASSPTANEKLFF.

CDR3 residues: CASSLAGRGAVSPLHF. The CDR3 coding sequence is TGTGCCAGCAGCTTAGCCGGGAGGGGAGCGGTTTCACCCCTCCACTTT. The V call is TRBV7-2, the J call TRBJ1-6; perhaps TRBD1 as D (5 bases). Germline lookup yields CDR1 SGHTA and CDR2 FQGNSA. The CDR3 extends over 16 amino acids. Trimming cost V 0 bases and J 9 bases, with 15 bases left between them.

The chain joins TRBV28 to TRBJ1-2; a weak D match, TRBD1 (5 bases). The V end lost 2 bases, the J end lost 5 bases, and 15 bases lay between the germline ends. From germline, CDR1 is MDHEN and CDR2 SYDVKM. The CDR3 consists of 15 residues. CDR3 sequence (DNA): TGTGCCAGCAGTTTAGCCCCCGGGGGGGGGTATGGCTACACCTTC. It codes for CASSLAPGGGYGYTF.

The J gene is TRBJ2-1, the V gene TRBV2; 9 nucleotides align to TRBD2. Trimming took 4 bases from V and 5 from J; bases not matched to a gene: 6. Germline V gene lookup returns CDR1 SNHLY and CDR2 FYNNEI. The CDR3 totals 15 residues. CDR3 protein: CASSAEAGGDNEQFF. CDR3 in DNA: TGTGCCAGCAGTGCGGAAGCGGGAGGTGACAATGAGCAGTTCTTC.

This sequence joins TRBV19 and TRBJ2-1; 8 nucleotides match TRBD1. Germline lookup yields CDR1 LNHDA and CDR2 SQIVND (reference sequence). The CDR3 has 14 amino acids. Trimming at V came to 5 bases and at J to 5 bases, leaving 5 bases not matched to a gene. The CDR3 is CASSSRQGNNEQFF. The CDR3 coding sequence is TGTGCCAGTAGTTCGAGACAGGGGAACAATGAGCAGTTCTTC.